The subject of this entry is one T cell receptor beta chain. Its antigen is not known. The sample is drawn from a study of vaccination effects on CD4 cells after COVID-19. Whole-study results and caveats: Nearly all vaccine-induced clones in healthy recipients recognized only SARS-CoV-2. In the late period after vaccination, infection- and vaccine-induced clones contracted markedly.

Germline lookup yields CDR1 SGHVS and CDR2 FQNEAQ. Losses at the gene ends were 1 base for V and 3 bases for J; bases not matched to a gene: 9. The CDR3 contains 17 residues. The data were produced by immunoSEQ multiplex PCR, yet TCRdb's version contains in-frame clones alone and is incomplete. The sample contains 60,000 to 65,000 clones, around 75% of which appear only once. Antigen-specific CD4+ T cells were expanded (with viral peptide pools) by the ViraFEST assay ahead of sequencing. Once cultured for approximately 10 days, the cells underwent separation to obtain CD4+ T cells. Recipients of the vaccine had no prior SARS-CoV-2 infection and negative nucleocapsid antibodies. With 8.5 to 10 ug/ml peptides and 9 to 10 IU/ml IL-2, some 2 million PBMC per well were cultured. Cultures had half their medium replaced with IL-2 medium on days 3 and 7.

The chain employs TRBV7-8 and TRBJ1-3; 7 bases are shared with TRBD1. The receptor was derived from a human donor who received a COVID-19 vaccine. The material was CD4+ T cells from PBMCs cultured with HCoV-OC43 spike peptides, obtained before COVID-19 vaccination. The subset denotes: HCoV-OC43 spike overlapping peptide pool stimulation. CDR3 amino acids: CASSLVSGRGVGNTIYF. The CDR3 DNA follows: TGTGCCAGCAGCTTAGTGTCGGGCAGGGGGGTTGGAAACACCATATATTTT.